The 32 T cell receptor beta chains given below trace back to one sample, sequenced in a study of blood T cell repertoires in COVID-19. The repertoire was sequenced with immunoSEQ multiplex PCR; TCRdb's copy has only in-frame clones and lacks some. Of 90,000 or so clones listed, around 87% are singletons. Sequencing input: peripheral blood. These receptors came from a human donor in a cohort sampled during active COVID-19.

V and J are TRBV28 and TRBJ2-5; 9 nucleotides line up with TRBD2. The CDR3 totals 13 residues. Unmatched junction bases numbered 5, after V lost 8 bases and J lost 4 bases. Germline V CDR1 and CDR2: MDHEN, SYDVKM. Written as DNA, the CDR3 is TGTGCCAGCGCGGGGGGGCCGCGAGAGACCCAGTACTTC. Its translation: CASAGGPRETQYF.

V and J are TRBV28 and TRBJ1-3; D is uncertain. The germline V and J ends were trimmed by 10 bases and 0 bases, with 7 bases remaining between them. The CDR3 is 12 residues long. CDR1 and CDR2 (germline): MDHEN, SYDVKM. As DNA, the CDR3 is TGTGCCACCGCGAGCTCTGGAAACACCATATATTTT. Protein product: CATASSGNTIYF.

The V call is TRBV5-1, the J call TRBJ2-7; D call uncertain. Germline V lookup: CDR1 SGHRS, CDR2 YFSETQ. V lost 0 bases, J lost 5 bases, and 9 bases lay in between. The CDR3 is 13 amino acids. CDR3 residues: CASSLGPSDEQYF. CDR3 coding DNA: TGCGCCAGCAGCTTGGGACCGAGCGACGAGCAGTACTTC.

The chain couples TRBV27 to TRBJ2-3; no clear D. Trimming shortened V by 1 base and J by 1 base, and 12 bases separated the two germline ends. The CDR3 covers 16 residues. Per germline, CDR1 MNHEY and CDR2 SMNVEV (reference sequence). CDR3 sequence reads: CASSLFGRQGTDTQYF. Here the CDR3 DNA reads TGTGCCAGCAGTTTATTCGGTAGGCAGGGCACAGATACGCAGTATTTT.

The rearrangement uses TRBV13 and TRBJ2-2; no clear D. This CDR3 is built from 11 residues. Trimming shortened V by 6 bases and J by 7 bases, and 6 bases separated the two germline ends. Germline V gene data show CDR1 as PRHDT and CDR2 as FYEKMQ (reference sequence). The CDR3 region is CASRIFGELFF. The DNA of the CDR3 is TGTGCCAGCAGAATATTCGGGGAGCTGTTTTTT.

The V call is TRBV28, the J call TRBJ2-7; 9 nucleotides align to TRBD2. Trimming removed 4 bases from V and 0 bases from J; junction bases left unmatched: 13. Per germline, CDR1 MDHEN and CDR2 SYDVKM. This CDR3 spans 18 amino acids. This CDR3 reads CASSSAGGPGSVSYEQYF. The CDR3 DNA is TGTGCCAGCAGTTCCGCGGGAGGGCCTGGATCTGTCTCCTACGAGCAGTACTTC.

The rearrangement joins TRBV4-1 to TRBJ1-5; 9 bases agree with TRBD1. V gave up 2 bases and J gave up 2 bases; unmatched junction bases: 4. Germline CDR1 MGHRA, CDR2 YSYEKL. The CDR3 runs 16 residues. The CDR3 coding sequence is TGCGCCAGCAGCCAACCGGGACAGGGAGGCAATCAGCCCCAGCATTTT. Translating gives CASSQPGQGGNQPQHF.

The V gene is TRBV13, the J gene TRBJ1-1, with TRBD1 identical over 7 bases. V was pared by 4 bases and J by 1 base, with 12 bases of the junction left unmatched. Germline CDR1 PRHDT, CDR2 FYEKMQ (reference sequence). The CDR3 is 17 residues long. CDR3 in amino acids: CASSSGQRMYWNTEAFF. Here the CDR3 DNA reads TGTGCCAGCAGCTCGGGACAGCGCATGTATTGGAACACTGAAGCTTTCTTT.

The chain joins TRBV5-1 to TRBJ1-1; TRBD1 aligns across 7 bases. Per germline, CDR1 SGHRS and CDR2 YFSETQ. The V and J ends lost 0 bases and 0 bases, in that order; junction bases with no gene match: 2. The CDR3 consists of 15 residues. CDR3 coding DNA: TGCGCCAGCAGCTTGGAACAGGGGATGAACACTGAAGCTTTCTTT. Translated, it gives CASSLEQGMNTEAFF.

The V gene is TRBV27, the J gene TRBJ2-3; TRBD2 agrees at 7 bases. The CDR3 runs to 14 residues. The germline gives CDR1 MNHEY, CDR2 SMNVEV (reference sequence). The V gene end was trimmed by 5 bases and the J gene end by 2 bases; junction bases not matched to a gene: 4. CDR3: CASSQGLDTDTQYF. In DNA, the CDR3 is TGTGCCAGCAGTCAAGGACTAGACACAGATACGCAGTATTTT.

The CDR3 sequence: CASSWGGVQETQYF. The CDR3, as DNA: TGTGCCAGCAGTTGGGGGGGTGTCCAAGAGACCCAGTACTTC. The V call is TRBV28, the J call TRBJ2-5, with 7 nucleotides matching TRBD2. Trimming at V came to 4 bases and at J to 1 base, leaving 3 bases not matched to a gene. CDR1 and CDR2 (germline): MDHEN, SYDVKM. The CDR3 contains 14 residues.

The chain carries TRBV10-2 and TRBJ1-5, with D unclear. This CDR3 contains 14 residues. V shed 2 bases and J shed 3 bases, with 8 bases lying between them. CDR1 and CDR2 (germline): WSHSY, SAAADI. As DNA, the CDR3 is TGCGCCAGCAGTGAGACAAGTAACAATCAGCCCCAGCATTTT. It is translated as CASSETSNNQPQHF.

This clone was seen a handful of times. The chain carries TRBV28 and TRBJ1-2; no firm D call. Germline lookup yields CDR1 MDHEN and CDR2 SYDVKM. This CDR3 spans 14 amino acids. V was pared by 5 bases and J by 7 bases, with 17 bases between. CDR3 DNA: TGTGCCAGCAGTCTCCGCGGGTGGTCAGCTGGCTACACCTTC. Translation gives CASSLRGWSAGYTF.

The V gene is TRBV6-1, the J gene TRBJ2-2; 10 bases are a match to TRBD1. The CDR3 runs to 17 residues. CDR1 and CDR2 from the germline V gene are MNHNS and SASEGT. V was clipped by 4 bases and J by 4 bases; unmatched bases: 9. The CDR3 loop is CASSGGPGQGRTGELFF. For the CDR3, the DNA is TGTGCCAGCAGTGGGGGGCCGGGACAGGGGCGCACCGGGGAGCTGTTTTTT.

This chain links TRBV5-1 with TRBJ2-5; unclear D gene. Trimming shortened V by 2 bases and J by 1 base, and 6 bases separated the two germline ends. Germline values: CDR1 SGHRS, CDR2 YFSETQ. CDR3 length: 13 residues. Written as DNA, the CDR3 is TGCGCCAGCAGCTTCCCCTCCCAAGAGACCCAGTACTTC. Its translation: CASSFPSQETQYF. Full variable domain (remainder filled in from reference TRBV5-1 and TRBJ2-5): KAGVTQTPRYLIKTRGQQVTLSCSPISGHRSVSWYQQTPGQGLQFLFEYFSETQRNKGNFPGRFSGRQFSNSRSEMNVSTLELGDSALYLCASSFPSQETQYFGPGTRLLVL.

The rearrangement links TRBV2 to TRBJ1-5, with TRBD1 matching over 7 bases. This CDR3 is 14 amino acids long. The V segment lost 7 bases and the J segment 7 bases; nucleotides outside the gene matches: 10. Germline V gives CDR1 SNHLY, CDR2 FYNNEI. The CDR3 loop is CASTIDRVSQPQHF. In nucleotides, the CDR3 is TGTGCCAGCACCATCGACAGGGTAAGCCAGCCCCAGCATTTT.

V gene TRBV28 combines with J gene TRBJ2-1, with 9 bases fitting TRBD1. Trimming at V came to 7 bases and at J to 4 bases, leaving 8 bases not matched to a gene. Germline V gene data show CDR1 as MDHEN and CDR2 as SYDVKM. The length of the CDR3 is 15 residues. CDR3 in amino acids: CASTAGTGPYNEQFF. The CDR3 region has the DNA TGTGCCAGCACCGCAGGGACAGGGCCTTACAATGAGCAGTTCTTC.

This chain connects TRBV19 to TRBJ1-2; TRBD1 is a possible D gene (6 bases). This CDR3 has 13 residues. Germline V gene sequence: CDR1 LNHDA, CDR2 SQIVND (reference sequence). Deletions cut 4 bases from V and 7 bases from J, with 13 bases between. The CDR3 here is CASSTGQIGGYTF. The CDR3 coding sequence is TGTGCCAGTAGTACCGGACAGATCGGTGGCTACACCTTC.

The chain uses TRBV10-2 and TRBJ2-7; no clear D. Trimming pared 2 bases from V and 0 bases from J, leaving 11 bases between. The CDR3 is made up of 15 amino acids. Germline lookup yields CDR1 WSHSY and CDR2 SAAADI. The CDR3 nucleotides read TGCGCCAGCAGTGAGACCCGGTCCTCCTCCTACGAGCAGTACTTC. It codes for CASSETRSSSYEQYF.

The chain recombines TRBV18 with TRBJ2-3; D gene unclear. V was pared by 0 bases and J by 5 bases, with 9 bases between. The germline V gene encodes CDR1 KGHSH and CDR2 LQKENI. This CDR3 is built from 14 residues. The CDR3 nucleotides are TGTGCCAGCTCACCACCGCCCAGAAGAGATACGCAGTATTTT. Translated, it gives CASSPPPRRDTQYF.

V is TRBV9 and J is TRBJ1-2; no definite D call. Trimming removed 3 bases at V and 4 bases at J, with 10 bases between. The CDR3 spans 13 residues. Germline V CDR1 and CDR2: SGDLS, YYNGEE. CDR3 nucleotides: TGTGCCAGCAGCGGAGAGGGCGTCTATGGCTACACCTTC. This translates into CASSGEGVYGYTF.

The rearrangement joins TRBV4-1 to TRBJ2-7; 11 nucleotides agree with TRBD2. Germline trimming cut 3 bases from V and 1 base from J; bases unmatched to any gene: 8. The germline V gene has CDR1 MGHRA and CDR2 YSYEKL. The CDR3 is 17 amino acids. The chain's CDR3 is CASSHDLTSGRSYEQYF. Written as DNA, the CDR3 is TGCGCCAGCAGCCATGACCTTACTAGCGGGAGATCCTACGAGCAGTACTTC.

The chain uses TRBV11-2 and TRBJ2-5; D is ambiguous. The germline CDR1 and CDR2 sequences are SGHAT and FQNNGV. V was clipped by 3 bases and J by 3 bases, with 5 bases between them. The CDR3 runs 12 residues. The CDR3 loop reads CASSLEKETQYF. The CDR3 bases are TGTGCCAGCAGCTTGGAGAAAGAGACCCAGTACTTC.

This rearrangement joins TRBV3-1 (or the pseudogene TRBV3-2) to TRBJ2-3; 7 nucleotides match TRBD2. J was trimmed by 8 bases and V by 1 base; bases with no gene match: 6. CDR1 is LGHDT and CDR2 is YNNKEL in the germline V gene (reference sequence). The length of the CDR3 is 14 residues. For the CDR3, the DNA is TGTGCCAGCAGCCAAGGTGGGAGGGTCGTTACGCAGTATTTT. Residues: CASSQGGRVVTQYF.

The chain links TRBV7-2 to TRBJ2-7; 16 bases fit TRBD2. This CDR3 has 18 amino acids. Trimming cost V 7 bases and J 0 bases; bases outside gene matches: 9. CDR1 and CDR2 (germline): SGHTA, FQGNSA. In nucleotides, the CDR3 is TGTGCCAGCACTACAGGGGGACTAGCGGGAGGGAGCTCCTACGAGCAGTACTTC. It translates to CASTTGGLAGGSSYEQYF.

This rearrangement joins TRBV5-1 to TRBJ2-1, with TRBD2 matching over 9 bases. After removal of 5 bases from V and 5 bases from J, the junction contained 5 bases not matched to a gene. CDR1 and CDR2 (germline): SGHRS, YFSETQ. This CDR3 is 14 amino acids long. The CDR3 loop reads CASSSGSLDNEQFF. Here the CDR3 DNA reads TGCGCCAGCAGTAGCGGGAGCCTCGACAATGAGCAGTTCTTC.

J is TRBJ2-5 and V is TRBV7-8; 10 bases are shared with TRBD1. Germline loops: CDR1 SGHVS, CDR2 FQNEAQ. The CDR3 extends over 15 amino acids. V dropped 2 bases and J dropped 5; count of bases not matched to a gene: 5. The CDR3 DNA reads TGTGCCAGCAGCTTAAGGGACAGGGGATTGGAGACCCAGTACTTC. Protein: CASSLRDRGLETQYF.

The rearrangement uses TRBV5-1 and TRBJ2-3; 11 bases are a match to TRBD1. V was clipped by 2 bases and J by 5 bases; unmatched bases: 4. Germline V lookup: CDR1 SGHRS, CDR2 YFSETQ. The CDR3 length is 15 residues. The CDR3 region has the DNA TGCGCCAGCAGCTTATCGGGACAGGGGGAAGATACGCAGTATTTT. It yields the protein CASSLSGQGEDTQYF.

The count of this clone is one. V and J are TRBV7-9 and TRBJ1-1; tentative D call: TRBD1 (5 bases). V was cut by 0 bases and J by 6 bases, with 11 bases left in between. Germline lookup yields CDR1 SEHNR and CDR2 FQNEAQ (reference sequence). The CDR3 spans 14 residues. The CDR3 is CASSLAFGRAEAFF. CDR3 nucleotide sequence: TGTGCCAGCAGCTTAGCATTCGGCAGGGCTGAAGCTTTCTTT.

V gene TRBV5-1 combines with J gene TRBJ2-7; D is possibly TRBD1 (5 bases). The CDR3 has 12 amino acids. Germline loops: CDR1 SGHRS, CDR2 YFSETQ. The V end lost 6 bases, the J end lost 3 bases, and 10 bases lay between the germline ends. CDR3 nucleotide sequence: TGCGCCAGCAATAAGGACAACTACGAGCAGTACTTC. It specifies CASNKDNYEQYF.

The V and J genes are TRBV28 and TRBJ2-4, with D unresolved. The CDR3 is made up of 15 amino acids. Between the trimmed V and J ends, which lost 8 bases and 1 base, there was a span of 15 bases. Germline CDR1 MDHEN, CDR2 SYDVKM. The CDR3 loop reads CASGPQLGAKNIQYF. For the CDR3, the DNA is TGTGCCAGCGGGCCACAGTTGGGTGCCAAAAACATTCAGTACTTC. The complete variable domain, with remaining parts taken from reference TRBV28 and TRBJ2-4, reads DVKVTQSSRYLVKRTGEKVFLECVQDMDHENMFWYRQDPGLGLRLIYFSYDVKMKEKGDIPEGYSVSREKKERFSLILESASTNQTSMYLCASGPQLGAKNIQYFGAGTRLSVL.

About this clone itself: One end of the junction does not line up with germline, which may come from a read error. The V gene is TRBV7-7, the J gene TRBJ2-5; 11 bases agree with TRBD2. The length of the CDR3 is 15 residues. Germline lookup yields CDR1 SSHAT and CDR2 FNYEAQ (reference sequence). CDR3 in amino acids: CASSLGLAGGETQYF. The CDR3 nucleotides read TGTGCTAGCAGCTTAGGGCTAGCGGGAGGAGAGACCCAGTACTTC.